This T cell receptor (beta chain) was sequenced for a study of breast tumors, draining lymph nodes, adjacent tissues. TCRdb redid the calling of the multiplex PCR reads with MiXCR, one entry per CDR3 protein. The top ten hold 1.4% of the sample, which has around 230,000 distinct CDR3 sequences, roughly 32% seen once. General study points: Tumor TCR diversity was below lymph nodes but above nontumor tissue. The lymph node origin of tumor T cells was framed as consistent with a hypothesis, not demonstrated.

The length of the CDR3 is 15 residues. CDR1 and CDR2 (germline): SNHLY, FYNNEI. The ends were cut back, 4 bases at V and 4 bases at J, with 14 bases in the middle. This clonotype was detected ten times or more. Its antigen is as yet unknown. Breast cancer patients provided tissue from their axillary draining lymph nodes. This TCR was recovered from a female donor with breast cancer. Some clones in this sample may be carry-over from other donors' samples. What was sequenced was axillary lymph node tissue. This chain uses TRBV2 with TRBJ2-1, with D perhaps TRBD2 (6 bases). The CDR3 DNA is TGTGCCAGCAGTGCGGACTACCAGCCGTACAATGAGCAGTTCTTC. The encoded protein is CASSADYQPYNEQFF.